One sample yielded the 5 T cell receptor beta chains listed below, sequenced in a study of vaccination and CD4 T cells after COVID-19. Regarding treatment: roughly ten-day PBMC culture with coronavirus spike peptide pools or control peptides (ViraFEST assay). Antigens for these TCRs are unknown. Sequencing of DNA taken from cultured CD4+ T cells relied on the Oncomine TCR Beta short-read assay. One entry per CDR3 protein results from TCRdb running MiXCR on the PCR reads. The sample contains about 15,000 distinct CDR3 sequences, around 48% of which appear only once. The sample in question was CD4+ T cells from blood, cultured in vitro, obtained before SARS-CoV-2 vaccination. These receptors were taken from a human donor who had recovered from COVID-19.

This rearrangement joins TRBV15 to TRBJ2-7, with TRBD1 as a possible D gene (5 bases). V lost 0 bases and J 5 bases, leaving 8 bases between the germline ends. The germline V gene has CDR1 LNHNV and CDR2 YYDKDF (reference sequence). The CDR3 loop spans 13 amino acids. CDR3 loop: CATSRDLQDEQYF. CDR3 in DNA: TGTGCCACCAGCAGAGATTTACAGGACGAGCAGTACTTC.

CDR3 sequence reads: CATSDWTSGQETQYF. CDR3 sequence (DNA): TGTGCCACCAGCGACTGGACTAGCGGCCAAGAGACCCAGTACTTC. The genes are TRBV15 and TRBJ2-5; 10 nucleotides agree with TRBD2. The V gene end was trimmed by 5 bases and the J gene end by 1 base; junction bases not matched to a gene: 4. CDR1 is LNHNV and CDR2 is YYDKDF in the germline V gene (reference sequence). The CDR3 is 15 amino acids.

The V and J genes are TRBV7-3 and TRBJ2-3, with TRBD2 identical over 7 bases. The CDR3 totals 17 residues. Germline assignment: CDR1 SGHTA and CDR2 FQGTGA. Trimming removed 2 bases from V and 2 bases from J; junction bases left unmatched: 10. The CDR3 loop reads CASSLGPAGHFTDTQYF. CDR3 nucleotide sequence: TGTGCCAGCAGCTTAGGGCCAGCGGGGCACTTCACAGATACGCAGTATTTT. Full variable domain (rest looked up from reference TRBV7-3 and TRBJ2-3): GAGVSQTPSNKVTEKGKYVELRCDPISGHTALYWYRQSLGQGPEFLIYFQGTGAADDSGLPNDRFFAVRPEGSVSTLKIQRTERGDSAVYLCASSLGPAGHFTDTQYFGPGTRLTVL.

CDR3 DNA: TGTGCCAGCAGTACCGGGACAGGGCGGCACGAGCAGTACTTC. Amino acid sequence: CASSTGTGRHEQYF. This chain links TRBV6-2 or TRBV6-3 with TRBJ2-7; 9 bases align to TRBD1. The CDR3 totals 14 residues. CDR1 and CDR2 (germline): MNHEY, SVGEGT. The V and J ends lost 5 bases and 5 bases, in that order; junction bases with no gene match: 7.

The sample holds a few counts of this clonotype. The J gene is TRBJ1-5, the V gene TRBV28; 7 nucleotides match TRBD1. The CDR3 consists of 18 residues. Germline CDR1 and CDR2: MDHEN and SYDVKM. J gave up 2 bases and V 3 bases, and 13 bases lay outside the gene matches. CDR3 sequence (DNA): TGTGCCAGCAGTTTTGTCACAGGGGCGGTTTGGGGCAATCAGCCCCAGCATTTT. As protein: CASSFVTGAVWGNQPQHF.